The 26 T cell receptor beta chains presented below share a single source sample, sequenced in a study of identical twins. From the 5' RACE reads, TCRdb called clonotypes with MiXCR, one entry per CDR3 protein. The sample has more than 1.5 million distinct CDR3 sequences, about 30% seen once. The sequencing input was cord blood. Every receptor here comes from a newborn girl in good health.

This clonotype showed up just a few times. J is TRBJ2-3 and V is TRBV4-2; the match to TRBD2 covers 9 bases. The CDR3 extends over 20 amino acids. After removal of 3 bases from V and 0 bases from J, the junction contained 16 bases not matched to a gene. Looked up from germline, CDR1 is LGHNA and CDR2 is YNFKEQ. As DNA, the CDR3 is TGTGCCAGCAGCCACCCCACTTTCAACGAGCGGGAGGCAAGCACAGATACGCAGTATTTT. Translating it yields CASSHPTFNEREASTDTQYF.

The chain recombines TRBV7-9 with TRBJ2-1; D is undetermined. The V gene's germline CDR1 is SEHNR and CDR2 FQNEAQ (reference sequence). V was cut by 6 bases and J by 1 base, with 16 bases left in between. The CDR3 sequence is 16 residues long. The CDR3: CASRPRAVPSYNEQFF. The CDR3 nucleotides are TGTGCCAGCAGGCCACGGGCGGTGCCGTCCTACAATGAGCAGTTCTTC.

The chain uses TRBV5-1 and TRBJ2-1; the match to TRBD1 covers 12 bases. The CDR3 length is 15 residues. Unmatched junction bases numbered 5, after V lost 3 bases and J lost 7 bases. Looked up from germline, CDR1 is SGHRS and CDR2 is YFSETQ. Here the CDR3 DNA reads TGCGCCAGCAGCTCGGGACAGGGGGCGCGAAATGAGCAGTTCTTC. The encoded protein is CASSSGQGARNEQFF.

This clonotype was seen a handful of times. The chain links TRBV13 to TRBJ2-5, with 8 bases that match TRBD2. Germline V CDR1 and CDR2: PRHDT, FYEKMQ (reference sequence). The CDR3 spans 15 residues. J lost 4 bases, V lost 2 bases, and 6 bases had no gene match. The CDR3 nucleotides read TGTGCCAGCAGCTTACCCGGGACTAGGGGAGAGACCCAGTACTTC. Protein: CASSLPGTRGETQYF.

There are a few counts of this clonotype. This rearrangement joins TRBV29-1 to TRBJ1-1; TRBD1 is a possible D gene (5 bases). CDR3 size: 11 residues. V was pared by 4 bases and J by 3 bases, with 6 bases between. The germline V gene has CDR1 SQVTM and CDR2 ANQGSEA. The CDR3 reads CSVGGDTEAFF. The CDR3, as DNA: TGCAGCGTTGGAGGGGACACTGAAGCTTTCTTT.

The rearrangement joins TRBV13 to TRBJ1-2, with 8 bases lining up with TRBD1. This CDR3 is built from 15 residues. Per germline, CDR1 PRHDT and CDR2 FYEKMQ (reference sequence). Losses at the gene ends were 5 bases for V and 3 bases for J; bases not matched to a gene: 8. The DNA for the CDR3 is TGTGCCAGCAGCACTCAACAGGGGGATGACTATGGCTACACCTTC. Translated, it gives CASSTQQGDDYGYTF.

The chain joins TRBV20-1 to TRBJ1-5; the match to TRBD1 covers 7 bases. V lost 3 bases to trimming and J lost 5 bases; unmatched junction nucleotides: 10. The germline V gene encodes CDR1 DFQATT and CDR2 SNEGSKA (reference sequence). This CDR3 is 15 amino acids long. The CDR3 protein is CSASRGQPRDQPQHF. The CDR3 bases are TGCAGTGCTAGCCGGGGACAGCCTCGAGATCAGCCCCAGCATTTT.

The chain carries TRBV6-2 or TRBV6-3 and TRBJ2-1; 10 nucleotides agree with TRBD1. Germline CDR1 is MNHEY and CDR2 is SVGEGT. The CDR3 runs to 20 residues. V lost 4 bases to trimming and J lost 0 bases; unmatched junction nucleotides: 15. CDR3 sequence (DNA): TGTGCCAGCAGTTGGGATCAGGGACAGGGGAGAGATGACTCCTACAATGAGCAGTTCTTC. Translated, it gives CASSWDQGQGRDDSYNEQFF.

The V gene is TRBV7-9, the J gene TRBJ1-1; D remains ambiguous. The germline V gene has CDR1 SEHNR and CDR2 FQNEAQ (reference sequence). The CDR3 consists of 15 residues. Trimming stripped 4 bases from V and 0 bases from J, with 12 bases between. CDR3 in amino acids: CASSSEGILNTEAFF. The CDR3 DNA reads as TGTGCCAGCAGCTCTGAGGGTATCCTGAACACTGAAGCTTTCTTT. Looking up the rest from reference TRBV7-9 and TRBJ1-1 gives the full variable domain: DTGVSQNPRHKITKRGQNVTFRCDPISEHNRLYWYRQTLGQGPEFLTYFQNEAQLEKSRLLSDRFSAERPKGSFSTLEIQRTEQGDSAMYLCASSSEGILNTEAFFGQGTRLTVV.

The chain joins TRBV25-1 to TRBJ2-1, with D possibly called TRBD1 or TRBD2 (5 bases each). The germline V gene has CDR1 MGHDK and CDR2 SYGVNS. This CDR3 contains 13 residues. V lost 8 bases and J lost 2, with 10 bases in between. CDR3 in amino acids: CASGDGTYNEQFF. The CDR3 nucleotides read TGTGCCAGCGGGGACGGGACCTACAATGAGCAGTTCTTC.

This clonotype was detected only a few times. This chain links TRBV7-9 with TRBJ1-6; maybe TRBD1 (5 bases). The CDR3 is 16 amino acids. Per germline, CDR1 SEHNR and CDR2 FQNEAQ (reference sequence). Trimming removed 6 bases from V and 6 bases from J, with 18 bases in between. CDR3 sequence reads: CASSKLQALGNSPLHF. The CDR3 DNA reads TGTGCCAGCAGTAAATTACAGGCCTTGGGTAATTCACCCCTCCACTTT.

V and J are TRBV7-2 and TRBJ2-1; possibly TRBD2 for D (5 bases). Trimming left V 5 bases short and J 3 bases short, with 17 bases between. CDR3 length: 16 residues. Looked up from germline, CDR1 is SGHTA and CDR2 is FQGNSA. The CDR3 protein is CASSPLGRGGYNEQFF. CDR3 sequence (DNA): TGTGCCAGCAGCCCCTTGGGTCGTGGAGGCTACAATGAGCAGTTCTTC.

The J gene is TRBJ2-2, the V gene TRBV10-3, with D unclear. The CDR3 covers 15 residues. CDR1 and CDR2 from the germline V gene are ENHRY and SYGVKD. Trimming cost V 4 bases and J 4 bases, with 13 bases left between them. In DNA form, the CDR3 reads TGTGCCATCAGTGTAAGGAGTCTTAGCACCGGGGAGCTGTTTTTT. Translated, it gives CAISVRSLSTGELFF.

A note on this clonotype: One junction end does not reproduce the germline sequence, and a read error may be involved. The chain links TRBV7-9 to TRBJ2-4, with 10 bases identical to TRBD2. The V gene's germline CDR1 is SEHNR and CDR2 FQNEAQ (reference sequence). The CDR3 consists of 15 residues. The CDR3: CASSLLGLASHEQDF. The CDR3 coding sequence is TGTGCCAGCAGCTTATTGGGACTAGCGTCTCACGAGCAGGACTTC.

This clonotype has a handful of counts. J is TRBJ2-7 and V is TRBV3-1; no clear D gene. V gave up 1 base and J gave up 6 bases, with 13 bases separating them. This CDR3 has 14 amino acids. Germline lookup yields CDR1 LGHDT and CDR2 YNNKEL (reference sequence). CDR3 sequence (DNA): TGTGCCAGCAGCCAAGCGGTAGAAAGAGGCGAGCAGTACTTC. Its translation is CASSQAVERGEQYF.

This clonotype was counted a single time. The V call is TRBV6-5, the J call TRBJ2-5; 16 bases line up with TRBD2. The last part of the DNA fits TRBJ2-4 better; the J call may be wrong. CDR1 and CDR2 (germline): MNHEY, SVGAGI. This CDR3 has 16 amino acids. As DNA, the CDR3 is TGTGCCAGCAGGTCGTCCGGGACTAGCGGGAGGGACATTCAGTACTTC. This codes for CASRSSGTSGRDIQYF.

The chain uses TRBV14 and TRBJ2-3; 9 nucleotides agree with TRBD2. This CDR3 has 16 residues. V was pared by 1 base and J by 2 bases, with 4 bases of the junction left unmatched. CDR1 SGHDN and CDR2 FVKESK come from the germline V gene. In DNA form, the CDR3 reads TGTGCCAGCAGCCAAGGGGAGGGACTAGCCACAGATACGCAGTATTTT. It specifies CASSQGEGLATDTQYF. The full variable domain, rest sourced from reference TRBV14 and TRBJ2-3, is EAGVTQFPSHSVIEKGQTVTLRCDPISGHDNLYWYRRVMGKEIKFLLHFVKESKQDESGMPNNRFLAERTGGTYSTLKVQPAELEDSGVYFCASSQGEGLATDTQYFGPGTRLTVL.

V is TRBV20-1 and J is TRBJ2-4, with 12 bases that match TRBD2. V trimming: 3 bases; J trimming: 0 bases; junction bases outside the gene matches: 6. The CDR3 totals 17 residues. The V gene's germline CDR1 is DFQATT and CDR2 SNEGSKA (reference sequence). The CDR3 reads CSARASGGAIAKNIQYF. CDR3 nucleotide sequence: TGCAGTGCTAGGGCTAGCGGGGGGGCCATAGCCAAAAACATTCAGTACTTC.

The rearrangement links TRBV3-1 to TRBJ2-7; D not certain. This CDR3 is built from 15 residues. Trimming left V 1 base short and J 0 bases short, with 10 bases between. CDR1 and CDR2 (germline): LGHDT, YNNKEL (reference sequence). CDR3 residues: CASSQGRVSSYEQYF. The CDR3 DNA sequence: TGTGCCAGCAGCCAAGGCCGGGTAAGCTCCTACGAGCAGTACTTC.

J is TRBJ1-2 and V is TRBV5-5; 7 bases agree with TRBD1. Looked up from germline, CDR1 is SGHKS and CDR2 is YYEKEE (reference sequence). The CDR3 extends over 13 amino acids. Germline trimming cut 3 bases from V and 6 bases from J; bases unmatched to any gene: 5. This CDR3 is CASSSHGTDGYTF. The CDR3 nucleotides are TGTGCCAGCAGCTCGCACGGGACAGATGGCTACACCTTC.

This clonotype was seen ten or more times. This chain joins TRBV28 and TRBJ2-1, with 10 bases matching TRBD2. Germline lookup yields CDR1 MDHEN and CDR2 SYDVKM. The CDR3 sequence is 15 residues long. The trim removed 5 bases at V and 5 bases at J, leaving 6 bases unmatched. DNA of the CDR3: TGTGCCAGCAGTCGAGCGGGAGGGCTGGACAATGAGCAGTTCTTC. Translated, it gives CASSRAGGLDNEQFF. The full variable domain, in which reference TRBV28 and TRBJ2-1 provide the parts outside the CDR3, is DVKVTQSSRYLVKRTGEKVFLECVQDMDHENMFWYRQDPGLGLRLIYFSYDVKMKEKGDIPEGYSVSREKKERFSLILESASTNQTSMYLCASSRAGGLDNEQFFGPGTRLTVL.

The chain carries TRBV7-2 and TRBJ2-1; D unresolved. Trimming cost V 1 base and J 7 bases, with 11 bases left between them. The CDR3 is 14 residues long. Germline values: CDR1 SGHTA, CDR2 FQGNSA. The CDR3 region has the DNA TGTGCCAGCAGCTTAGTGGATAGCTCGAATGAGCAGTTCTTC. Translation gives CASSLVDSSNEQFF.

The chain joins TRBV6-9 to TRBJ2-4, with D maybe TRBD1 (6 bases). This CDR3 has 19 amino acids. Germline assignment: CDR1 MNHGY and CDR2 SVAAGI. The V end was cut by 0 bases, the J end by 0 bases, with 18 bases between. DNA of the CDR3: TGTGCCAGCAGTTATTCGGGGTTGGGGGACAATTTAGCCAAAAACATTCAGTACTTC. This codes for CASSYSGLGDNLAKNIQYF.

This clonotype was seen only a few times. The CDR3: CASSRDGNIQYF. DNA of the CDR3: TGCGCCAGCAGCCGGGACGGAAACATTCAGTACTTC. This chain joins TRBV5-1 and TRBJ2-4, with D tentatively TRBD1 or TRBD2 (5 bases each). Germline CDR1 and CDR2: SGHRS and YFSETQ. V shed 4 bases and J shed 6 bases, with 8 bases lying between them. The CDR3 consists of 12 residues.

This chain uses TRBV5-6 with TRBJ2-1; D may match TRBD1 or TRBD2 (6 bases each). CDR3 length: 15 amino acids. CDR1 is SGHDT, CDR2 YYEEEE, per germline. With 4 bases removed from V and 13 bases from J, the gap between germline ends came to 24 bases. The CDR3, as DNA: TGTGCCAGCAGCCGCCCCGGGGGCGGCAAAAACATTCAGTTCTTC. Its translation is CASSRPGGGKNIQFF.

V is TRBV2 and J is TRBJ2-4, with D uncertain. Per germline, CDR1 SNHLY and CDR2 FYNNEI. V was pared by 3 bases and J by 3 bases, with 15 bases between. CDR3 size: 16 residues. The CDR3 reads CASSDGPTLGKNIQYF. The CDR3 region has the DNA TGTGCCAGCAGTGATGGGCCCACCTTAGGCAAAAACATTCAGTACTTC. Looking up the rest from reference TRBV2 and TRBJ2-4 gives the full variable domain: EPEVTQTPSHQVTQMGQEVILRCVPISNHLYFYWYRQILGQKVEFLVSFYNNEISEKSEIFDDQFSVERPDGSNFTLKIRSTKLEDSAMYFCASSDGPTLGKNIQYFGAGTRLSVL.